Sequencing of this TCR beta chain was carried out in a study of blood T cell repertoires in COVID-19. In the original processing: Nucleated cell number was recorded as an estimate derived from reference gene primer amplification. The method was immunoSEQ multiplex PCR; TCRdb's version includes in-frame clones alone and lacks a portion of them. V and J calls and clone size are as listed in that table; D and trimming were resolved from the DNA. Of 100,000 or so clones listed, roughly 76% were seen once; the top ten hold roughly 9.4%. Germline CDR1 reads LNHDA; CDR2 reads SQIVND (reference sequence). V dropped 6 bases and J dropped 6; count of bases not matched to a gene: 8. CDR3 length: 15 amino acids.

The V gene is TRBV19, the J gene TRBJ2-1; 10 nucleotides line up with TRBD1. The sequence came from a woman in her 70s with acute or convalescent COVID-19. Sample: peripheral blood. Here the CDR3 reads CASRTGTGDFNEQFF. CDR3 coding DNA: TGTGCCAGTAGGACCGGGACAGGGGATTTCAATGAGCAGTTCTTC. The entire variable domain, with the rest obtained from reference TRBV19 and TRBJ2-1, is as follows: DGGITQSPKYLFRKEGQNVTLSCEQNLNHDAMYWYRQDPGQGLRLIYYSQIVNDFQKGDIAEGYSVSREKKESFPLTVTSAQKNPTAFYLCASRTGTGDFNEQFFGPGTRLTVL.